This TCR beta chain was observed in a study of identical twins. General study findings and limits: Conclusions were based on cross-sectional statistical analysis, without following the same donors. Compared with models, monozygotic twins showed more out-of-frame TCR alpha sharing.

This clonotype was counted only a few times. Its matching antigen is unknown. With V trimmed by 7 bases and J by 1 base, 9 bases remained unmatched. The CDR3 runs to 17 residues. MiXCR, run by TCRdb on the 5' RACE reads, gives a single entry per CDR3 protein. The sample lists 510,000 or so distinct CDR3 sequences, approximately 14% occurring once. The sample also formed part of further work on yellow fever vaccine responses in identical twins. From that paper: Vaccine T cell responses of twins reportedly seemed partly convergent and partly personalized.

The chain recombines TRBV12-3 or TRBV12-4 with TRBJ2-4; 11 bases are a match to TRBD2. The receptor's source is a woman in her late teens or twenties in good health. Specimen: CD4+ T cells sorted from blood. In DNA form, the CDR3 reads TGTGCCAGCACCCCTCCCAGGACTAGCGGGGCCAAAAACATTCAGTACTTC. This sequence encodes CASTPPRTSGAKNIQYF.